This T cell receptor beta chain originates from a study of long-term antiretroviral therapy in people with HIV. Background on the study: The earliest specimens came about a decade ahead of the 2015 immediate-ART recommendation. Whole-study findings and limits: Records did not include ART adherence, viral resistance or therapy changes.

The germline CDR1 and CDR2 sequences are SGHTA and FQGTGA. The CDR3 is made up of 17 amino acids. Trimming stripped 2 bases from V and 1 base from J, with 14 bases between. As regards this clone: Its antigen is currently unknown.

Researchers report immunoSEQ v3.0 was run at survey level. The method was immunoSEQ multiplex PCR; TCRdb's version includes in-frame clones alone and lacks a portion of them. This sample has just under 35,000 clones; approximately 81% occur once, and the top ten carry more than 4.5%. V and J are TRBV7-3 and TRBJ2-2, with D tentatively TRBD1 or TRBD2 (5 bases each). Sample: unsorted PBMCs, taken approximately 2.9 years before starting antiretroviral therapy. The receptor's source is a woman aged 30 to 39 with HIV. CDR3 in DNA: TGTGCCAGCAGCTTATTCGCCGGGACCGGGAACACCGGGGAGCTGTTTTTT. Protein sequence: CASSLFAGTGNTGELFF.